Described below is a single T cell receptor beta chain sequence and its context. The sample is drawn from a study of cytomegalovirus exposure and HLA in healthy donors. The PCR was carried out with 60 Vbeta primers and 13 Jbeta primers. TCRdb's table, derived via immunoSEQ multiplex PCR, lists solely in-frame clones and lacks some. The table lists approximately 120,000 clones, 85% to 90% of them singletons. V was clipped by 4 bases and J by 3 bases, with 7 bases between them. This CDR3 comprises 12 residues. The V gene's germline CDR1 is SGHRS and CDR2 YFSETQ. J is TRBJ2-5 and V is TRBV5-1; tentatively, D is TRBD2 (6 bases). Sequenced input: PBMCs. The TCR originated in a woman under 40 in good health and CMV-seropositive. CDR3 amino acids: CASSPGEETQYF. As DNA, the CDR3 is TGCGCCAGCAGCCCGGGGGAAGAGACCCAGTACTTC.